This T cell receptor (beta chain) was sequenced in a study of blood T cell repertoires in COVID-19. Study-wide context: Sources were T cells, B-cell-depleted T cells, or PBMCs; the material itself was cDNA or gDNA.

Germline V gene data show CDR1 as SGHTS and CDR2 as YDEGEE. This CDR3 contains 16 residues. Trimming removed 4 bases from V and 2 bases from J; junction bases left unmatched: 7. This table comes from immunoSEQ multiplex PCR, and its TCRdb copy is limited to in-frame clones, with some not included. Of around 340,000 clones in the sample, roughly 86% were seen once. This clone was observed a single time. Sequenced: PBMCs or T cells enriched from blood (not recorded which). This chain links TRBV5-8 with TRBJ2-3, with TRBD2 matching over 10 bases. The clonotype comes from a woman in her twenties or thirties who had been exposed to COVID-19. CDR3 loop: CASSQGLARYTDTQYF. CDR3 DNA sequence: TGTGCCAGCAGCCAGGGACTAGCGAGATACACAGATACGCAGTATTTT.